The 14 T cell receptor beta chains given below trace back to one sample, sequenced in a study of tumor-infiltrating lymphocytes in primary liver carcinoma. Co-extraction yielded RNA and DNA from roughly 20-30 mg of unsorted bulk tissue. Synthesis of TCR beta cDNA was carried out from approximately 470 ng total RNA with a constant-region primer. Nested multiplex PCR, run for three rounds with slightly modified ARM-PCR, yielded TCR beta libraries. With TRBV1-TRBV30 forward primers and a C-beta reverse primer, the first two PCR rounds were run for 10 to 11 cycles each. MiXCR, run by TCRdb on the multiplex PCR reads, gives a single entry per CDR3 protein. The table shows more than 75,000 distinct CDR3 sequences, with 55% to 85% occurring only once. Sequencing was performed on liver tumor tissue from sampling region 1. Noted subset: tumor region T1, superior pole. The receptors originated from a man in his forties with primary liver carcinoma and hepatitis B virus infection.

Ten or more counts support this clonotype. The chain uses TRBV4-1 and TRBJ1-1, with 7 bases aligning to TRBD1. V dropped 4 bases and J dropped 0; count of bases not matched to a gene: 8. CDR1 is MGHRA, CDR2 YSYEKL, per germline. This CDR3 comprises 16 residues. The CDR3 reads CASSPSGTAMNTEAFF. In DNA, the CDR3 is TGCGCCAGCAGCCCCTCCGGGACAGCCATGAACACTGAAGCTTTCTTT.

The chain links TRBV6-6 to TRBJ2-5; D is possibly TRBD2 (6 bases). This CDR3 has 16 amino acids. CDR1 MNHNY and CDR2 SVGAGI come from the germline V gene (reference sequence). V lost 5 bases and J lost 5, with 21 bases in between. CDR3 region: CASSLHRGSGGETQYF. The CDR3 region has the DNA TGTGCCAGCAGTCTACATAGAGGTTCCGGAGGGGAGACCCAGTACTTC.

This clonotype was seen more than once but under ten times. A junction boundary mismatches the germline segment, possibly from a read error. This sequence joins TRBV29-1 and TRBJ2-5; 7 bases fit TRBD2. Germline V lookup: CDR1 SQVTM, CDR2 ANQGSEA. The CDR3 is made up of 13 amino acids. The CDR3 nucleotides read TGCGGTGTTGGTGGGAGGGCCGCTGAGACACAGTACTTC. It specifies CGVGGRAAETQYF.

As for this clonotype: One end of the junction is discordant with germline, which a read error may explain. The chain couples TRBV4-1 to TRBJ2-2, with D possibly TRBD1 on 5 matching bases. Germline V gives CDR1 MGHRA, CDR2 YSYEKL. The CDR3 extends over 14 amino acids. As DNA, the CDR3 is TGCGCCAGTAGCCAAGCTCTGGACACTGGGGAGCTGTTTTTT. Amino acids: CASSQALDTGELFF.

The chain employs TRBV11-2 and TRBJ1-1; D not resolved. The ends were cut back, 7 bases at V and 4 bases at J, with 16 bases in the middle. Germline values: CDR1 SGHAT, CDR2 FQNNGV. This CDR3 region has 14 residues. The CDR3 bases are TGTGCCAGCACCTCAGAAAGATGTGTCACTGAAGCTTTCTTT. Its translation is CASTSERCVTEAFF.

Regarding this clonotype: At one of its ends the junction is not consistent with the germline gene, which may arise from a read error. The V gene is TRBV11-2, the J gene TRBJ2-2; 10 positions agree with TRBD2. In germline, CDR1 is SGHAT, CDR2 FQNNGV. The CDR3 is 17 residues long. The CDR3 bases are TGTGCCAGCAGCGGAGGACTAGCGGAGCGGAACACTAGGGAGTTGTTTTTT. Residues: CASSGGLAERNTRELFF.

This clonotype has a handful of counts. A much larger clone is a single base away; this may be a read error. The J gene is TRBJ2-5, the V gene TRBV7-9; a weak D match, TRBD1 (6 bases). Looked up from germline, CDR1 is SEHNR and CDR2 is FQNEAQ (reference sequence). The CDR3 loop spans 14 amino acids. Deletions cut 5 bases from V and 2 bases from J, with 12 bases between. In nucleotides, the CDR3 is TGTGCCAGCAGCAATGGACAGAGACAAGAGACCCAGTACTTC. As protein: CASSNGQRQETQYF.

This clonotype was seen a single time. A read error is possible here, since a much larger clone lies one base away. The CDR3 here is CASSEGSDTQHF. The CDR3 DNA reads as TGTGCCAGCAGTGAAGGTTCGGATACGCAGCATTTT. The chain joins TRBV25-1 to TRBJ2-3; the D is unclear. The DNA end is more similar to TRBJ1-5, so the J call may be wrong. CDR3 length equals 12 residues. Per germline, CDR1 MGHDK and CDR2 SYGVNS.

Of note for this clonotype: The junction and the germline gene differ at one end; a read error may be behind it. The chain has TRBV11-2 and TRBJ2-7; D is uncertain. Germline V gene data show CDR1 as SGHAT and CDR2 as FQNNGV. CDR3 length: 14 residues. The DNA for the CDR3 is TGTGCCAGTAGCTTATCGGACGGAGCCTACGAGAAGTACTTC. Its translation is CASSLSDGAYEKYF.

Points on this clonotype: Compared with germline, one end of the junction differs, possibly owing to a read error. The CDR3, as DNA: TGTGCCAGCAGCCCTTTCAAGGGTAGGGCCCAAGAGATCCAGTACTTC. It specifies CASSPFKGRAQEIQYF. V gene TRBV7-9 combines with J gene TRBJ2-5; D gene unclear. The germline V gene has CDR1 SEHNR and CDR2 FQNEAQ (reference sequence). This CDR3 comprises 16 residues.

Details on this clonotype: This could be a read error, since a much larger clone is one nucleotide away. The CDR3 loop reads CASSIGYGANVLTF. The CDR3 DNA sequence: TGTGCCAGCAGTATAGGGTATGGGGCCAACGTCCTGACTTTC. This sequence joins TRBV28 and TRBJ2-6; D is unclear. V gave up 5 bases and J gave up 3 bases, with 8 bases separating them. Germline CDR1 is MDHEN and CDR2 is SYDVKM. This CDR3 has 14 amino acids.

J is TRBJ2-1 and V is TRBV29-1; D possibly uses TRBD1 or TRBD2 (6 bases each). The germline V gene has CDR1 SQVTM and CDR2 ANQGSEA. The CDR3 extends over 10 amino acids. V dropped 7 bases and J dropped 16 bases, with 17 bases sitting between them. The CDR3 loop is CSGLTGRNFF. The CDR3 nucleotides are TGCAGCGGGTTAACAGGGAGGAACTTCTTC.

To note about this clonotype: Germline is not matched at one junction end, which may reflect a read error. This chain uses TRBV11-2 with TRBJ2-1; D unresolved. The CDR3 has 14 amino acids. Germline values: CDR1 SGHAT, CDR2 FQNNGV. CDR3 sequence reads: CASSSACHGNEQFF. The CDR3 DNA follows: TGTGCCAGCAGTTCAGCGTGCCATGGGAATGAGCAATTCTTC.

This clonotype was recorded many times. The J gene is TRBJ2-1, the V gene TRBV29-1; 7 bases are a match to TRBD1. The CDR3 is made up of 12 amino acids. The germline gives CDR1 SQVTM, CDR2 ANQGSEA. J gave up 7 bases and V 4 bases, and 4 bases lay outside the gene matches. The CDR3 nucleotides read TGCAGCGTTGTTAAACAGGGGAATGAGCAGTTCTTC. Translation: CSVVKQGNEQFF.